The clone carrying this TCR beta chain was counted between two and nine times. In the original processing: From reference gene primer amplification, estimates of nucleated cell counts were derived. The data were produced by immunoSEQ multiplex PCR, yet TCRdb's version contains in-frame clones alone and is incomplete. The D gene and trimming were derived from the DNA, and the V and J assignments and clone size from that table. The table shows about 150,000 clones, with roughly 84% occurring only once. Germline CDR1 LNHDA, CDR2 SQIVND (reference sequence). V gave up 3 bases and J gave up 3 bases, with 8 bases separating them. The CDR3 has 13 amino acids. These data belong to a study of blood T cell repertoires in COVID-19. During active infection, Seattle patients enrolled and were then monitored through disease.

The specimen was peripheral blood. The chain recombines TRBV19 with TRBJ2-5; possibly TRBD2 for D (5 bases). The TCR was taken from a man aged 25-45 years with COVID-19, enrolled during active disease. CDR3 DNA sequence: TGTGCCAGTAGTATCATCGGGAAAGAGACCCAGTACTTC. This codes for CASSIIGKETQYF.